A single T cell receptor beta chain is shown here with its context. Its antigen is as yet unknown. These data are taken from a study of T cell responses to AZD1222 COVID-19 vaccine. Study background: Second-dose intervals of approximately 4 or approximately 12 weeks were pooled. Study-level findings and limits: The breadth and depth of Spike-specific TCRs increased once two AZD1222 doses had been given. In a largely white British group with more females than males, clonal diversity was possibly underestimated.

Germline V lookup: CDR1 SEHNR, CDR2 FQNEAQ (reference sequence). The V end was cut by 5 bases, the J end by 5 bases, with 16 bases between. The CDR3 loop spans 15 amino acids. Repertoires were generated with immunoSEQ multiplex PCR, while TCRdb's copy carries only in-frame clones and drops some. The top ten clones hold 5.5% to 8% of a sample with about 110,000 clones, approximately 85% of them seen once. The chain links TRBV7-9 to TRBJ2-1, with D uncertain. The source is an adult in good health. Here the sequenced sample was peripheral blood, taken on day 0 of AZD1222 vaccination. CDR3 bases: TGTGCCAGCAGCGATAGGGTGACCAGAAACAATGAGCAGTTCTTC. Amino acids: CASSDRVTRNNEQFF.